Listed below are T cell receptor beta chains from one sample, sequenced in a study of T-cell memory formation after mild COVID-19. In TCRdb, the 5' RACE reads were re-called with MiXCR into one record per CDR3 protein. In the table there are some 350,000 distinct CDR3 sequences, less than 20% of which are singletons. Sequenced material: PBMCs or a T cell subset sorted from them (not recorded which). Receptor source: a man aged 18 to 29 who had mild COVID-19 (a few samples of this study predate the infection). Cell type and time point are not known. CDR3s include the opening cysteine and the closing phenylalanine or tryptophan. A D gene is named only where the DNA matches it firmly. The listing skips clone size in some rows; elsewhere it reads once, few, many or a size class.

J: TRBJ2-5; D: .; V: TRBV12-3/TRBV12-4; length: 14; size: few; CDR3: CASSPTGREETQYF; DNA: TGTGCCAGCAGCCCGACAGGGAGGGAAGAGACCCAGTACTTC
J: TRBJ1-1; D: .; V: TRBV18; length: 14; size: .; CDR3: CASSGGRLNTEAFF; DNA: TGTGCCAGCTCCGGCGGCAGACTGAACACTGAAGCTTTCTTT
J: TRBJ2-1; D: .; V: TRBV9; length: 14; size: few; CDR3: CASSARGEYNEQFF; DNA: TGTGCCAGCAGCGCCCGCGGAGAGTACAATGAGCAGTTCTTC
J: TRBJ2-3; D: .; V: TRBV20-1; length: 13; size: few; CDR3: CSATLPSTDTQYF; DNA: TGCAGTGCTACTCTCCCAAGCACAGATACGCAGTATTTT
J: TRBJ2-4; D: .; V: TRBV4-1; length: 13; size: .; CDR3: CASGRILENIQYF; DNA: TGCGCCAGCGGTCGAATACTTGAAAACATTCAGTACTTC
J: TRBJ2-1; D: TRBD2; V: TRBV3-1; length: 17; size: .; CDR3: CASSQETSGVTYNEQFF; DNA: TGTGCCAGCAGCCAAGAGACTAGCGGGGTTACCTACAATGAGCAGTTCTTC
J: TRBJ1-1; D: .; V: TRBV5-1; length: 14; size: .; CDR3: CASSLGPILAEAFF; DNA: TGCGCCAGCAGCTTAGGGCCCATCTTGGCTGAAGCTTTCTTT
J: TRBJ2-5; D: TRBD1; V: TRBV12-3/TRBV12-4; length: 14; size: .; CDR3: CASTKGAREETQYF; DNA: TGTGCCAGCACGAAGGGGGCTCGGGAAGAGACCCAGTACTTC
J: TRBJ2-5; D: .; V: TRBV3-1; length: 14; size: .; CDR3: CASSQLAGLETQYF; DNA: TGTGCCAGCAGCCAACTTGCGGGCCTAGAGACCCAGTACTTC
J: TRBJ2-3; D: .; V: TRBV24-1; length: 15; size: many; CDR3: CATSDVWQGADTQYF; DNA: TGTGCCACCAGTGACGTATGGCAGGGCGCAGATACGCAGTATTTT
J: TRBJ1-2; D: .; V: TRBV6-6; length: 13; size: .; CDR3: CASSSPGEYGYTF; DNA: TGTGCCAGCAGTTCCCCAGGGGAGTATGGCTACACCTTC
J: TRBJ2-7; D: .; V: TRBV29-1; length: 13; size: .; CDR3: CSVQTGGVYEQYF; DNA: TGCAGCGTTCAGACAGGAGGGGTCTACGAGCAGTACTTC
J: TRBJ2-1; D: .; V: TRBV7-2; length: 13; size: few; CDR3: CASSPLHSGSQFF; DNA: TGTGCCAGCAGCCCCCTCCATAGCGGCAGCCAGTTCTTC
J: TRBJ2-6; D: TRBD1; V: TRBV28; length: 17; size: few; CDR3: CASSAGTGLSGANVLTF; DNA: TGTGCCAGCAGTGCCGGGACAGGCCTCTCTGGGGCCAACGTCCTGACTTTC
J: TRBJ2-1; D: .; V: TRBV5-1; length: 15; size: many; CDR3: CASSPLSGPSNEQFF; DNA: TGCGCCAGCAGCCCGCTTTCGGGGCCCTCCAATGAGCAGTTCTTC
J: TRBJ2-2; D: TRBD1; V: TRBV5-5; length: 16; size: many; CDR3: CASSLRLQGASGELFF; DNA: TGTGCCAGCAGCTTGAGGCTTCAGGGGGCATCCGGGGAGCTGTTTTTT
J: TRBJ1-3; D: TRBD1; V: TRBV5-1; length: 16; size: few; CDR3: CASRLGQPFSGNTIYF; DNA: TGCGCCAGCAGGTTGGGACAGCCGTTCTCTGGAAACACCATATATTTT
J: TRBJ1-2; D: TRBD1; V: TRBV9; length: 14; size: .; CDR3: CASSVDTGGNGYTF; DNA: TGTGCCAGCAGCGTAGATACAGGGGGGAATGGCTACACCTTC
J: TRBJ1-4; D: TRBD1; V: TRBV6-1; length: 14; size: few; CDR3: CASSAGTADPELFF; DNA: TGTGCCAGCAGTGCCGGGACAGCGGACCCTGAACTGTTTTTT
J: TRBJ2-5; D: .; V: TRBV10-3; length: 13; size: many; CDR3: CAISDGGQETQYF; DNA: TGTGCCATCAGTGACGGCGGACAAGAGACCCAGTACTTC
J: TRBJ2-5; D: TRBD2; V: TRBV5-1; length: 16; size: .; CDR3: CASSGLALGPQETQYF; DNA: TGCGCCAGCAGTGGACTAGCCTTGGGGCCACAAGAGACCCAGTACTTC
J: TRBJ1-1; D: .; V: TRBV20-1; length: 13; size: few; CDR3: CSGRRPTNTEAFF; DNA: TGCAGTGGGAGAAGACCGACGAACACTGAAGCTTTCTTT
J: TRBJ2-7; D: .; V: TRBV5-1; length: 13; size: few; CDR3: CASSPGSTYEQYF; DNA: TGCGCCAGCAGCCCGGGGAGCACCTACGAGCAGTACTTC
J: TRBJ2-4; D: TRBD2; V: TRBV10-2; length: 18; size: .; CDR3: CASLERLAGGQSKNIQYF; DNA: TGCGCCAGTCTCGAGAGGCTAGCGGGGGGGCAGTCCAAAAACATTCAGTACTTC
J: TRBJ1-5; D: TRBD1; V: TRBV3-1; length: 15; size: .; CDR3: CASSQGGQGARPQHF; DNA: TGTGCCAGCAGCCAGGGGGGACAGGGGGCGAGGCCCCAGCATTTT
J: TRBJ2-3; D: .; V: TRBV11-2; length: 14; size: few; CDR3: CASSPRQRRDTQYF; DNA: TGTGCCAGCAGCCCTCGGCAGAGGAGAGATACGCAGTATTTT
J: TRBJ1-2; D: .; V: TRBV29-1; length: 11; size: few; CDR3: CSVRDEYFYTF; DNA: TGCAGCGTTCGGGACGAATACTTCTACACCTTC
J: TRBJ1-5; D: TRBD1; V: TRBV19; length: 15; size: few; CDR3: CASIRTGSLGGAQHF; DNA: TGTGCCAGTATAAGGACAGGGTCCCTCGGTGGGGCCCAGCATTTT
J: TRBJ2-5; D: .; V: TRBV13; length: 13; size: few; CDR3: CASKKVGGETQYF; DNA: TGTGCCAGCAAAAAGGTCGGGGGAGAGACCCAGTACTTC
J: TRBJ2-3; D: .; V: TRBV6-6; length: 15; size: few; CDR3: CASSYSRTALDTQYF; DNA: TGTGCCAGCAGTTACAGCCGGACAGCCCTTGATACGCAGTATTTT
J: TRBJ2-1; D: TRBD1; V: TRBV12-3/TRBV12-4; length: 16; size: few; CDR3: CASSFNAGQGANEQFF; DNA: TGTGCCAGCAGTTTTAACGCGGGACAGGGGGCTAATGAGCAGTTCTTC
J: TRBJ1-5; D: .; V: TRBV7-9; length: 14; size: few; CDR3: CASSWLGTEGPQHF; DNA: TGTGCCAGCAGCTGGCTTGGAACCGAGGGGCCCCAGCATTTT
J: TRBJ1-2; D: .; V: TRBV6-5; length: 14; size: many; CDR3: CASSIDQDPYGYTF; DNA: TGTGCCAGCAGTATAGACCAGGACCCTTATGGCTACACCTTC
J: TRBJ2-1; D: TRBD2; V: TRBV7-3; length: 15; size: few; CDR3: CASSLNSGGAFEQFF; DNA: TGTGCCAGCAGCTTAAATAGCGGGGGGGCGTTCGAGCAGTTCTTC
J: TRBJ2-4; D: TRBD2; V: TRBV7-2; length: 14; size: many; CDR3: CASSSLAGGNIQYF; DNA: TGTGCCAGCAGCTCCCTAGCGGGGGGCAACATTCAGTACTTC
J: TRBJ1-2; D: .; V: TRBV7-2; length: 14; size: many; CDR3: CASSSSPRTGGYTF; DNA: TGTGCCAGCAGCTCCTCACCCCGGACGGGAGGCTACACCTTC
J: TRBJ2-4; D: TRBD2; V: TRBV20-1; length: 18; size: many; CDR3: CSARIPGLGLGGKNIQYF; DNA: TGCAGTGCTAGGATTCCGGGACTAGGGCTGGGTGGCAAAAACATTCAGTACTTC
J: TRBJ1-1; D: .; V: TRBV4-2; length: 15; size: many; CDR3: CASSRIGVPVPEAFF; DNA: TGTGCCAGCAGCCGTATTGGCGTCCCAGTCCCTGAAGCTTTCTTT
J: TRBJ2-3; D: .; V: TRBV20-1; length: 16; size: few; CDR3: CSAKRPGASGGDTQYF; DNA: TGCAGTGCAAAGAGGCCGGGGGCTAGCGGCGGAGATACGCAGTATTTT
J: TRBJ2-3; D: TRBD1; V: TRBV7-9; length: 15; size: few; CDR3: CASSSDRAGTDTQYF; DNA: TGTGCCAGCAGCTCGGACAGGGCTGGCACAGATACGCAGTATTTT
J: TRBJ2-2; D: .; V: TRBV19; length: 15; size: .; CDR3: CASSITGQNTGELFF; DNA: TGTGCCAGTAGTATAACAGGGCAGAACACCGGGGAGCTGTTTTTT
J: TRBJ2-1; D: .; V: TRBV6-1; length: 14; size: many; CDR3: CASSFGPRPGEQFF; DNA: TGTGCCAGCAGTTTTGGGCCCCGACCGGGAGAGCAGTTCTTC